This TCR beta chain was retrieved from a study of shared clonotypes between healthy human individuals. As concerns this clone: The target antigen is unknown.

V gave up 5 bases and J gave up 6 bases; unmatched junction bases: 6. This CDR3 has 13 amino acids. Germline-derived CDR1 and CDR2 are SQVTM and ANQGSEA. CD45RO-negative, CCR7-selected cells formed the naive CD8 fraction, which excluded terminally differentiated effector memory CD45RA+ cells. The donors were adults (healthy and HIV-negative) with no recent acute infections or vaccinations. Each subset's genomic DNA was shared equally among a number of immunoSEQ plates. Data came from immunoSEQ multiplex PCR; TCRdb stores just in-frame clones and leaves some out. The sample has around 700,000 clones, 92% seen once. Whole-study results and caveats: Estimated richness values were generally larger in naive subsets than in memory subsets.

The sample taken for sequencing was naive CD8+ T cells sorted from blood. The chain links TRBV29-1 to TRBJ2-1; TRBD1 matches at 8 bases. The TCR was taken from a man younger than 45 in good health. CDR3 residues: CSVRTGLSNEQFF. The CDR3 DNA reads TGCAGCGTTAGGACAGGGTTATCCAATGAGCAGTTCTTC.